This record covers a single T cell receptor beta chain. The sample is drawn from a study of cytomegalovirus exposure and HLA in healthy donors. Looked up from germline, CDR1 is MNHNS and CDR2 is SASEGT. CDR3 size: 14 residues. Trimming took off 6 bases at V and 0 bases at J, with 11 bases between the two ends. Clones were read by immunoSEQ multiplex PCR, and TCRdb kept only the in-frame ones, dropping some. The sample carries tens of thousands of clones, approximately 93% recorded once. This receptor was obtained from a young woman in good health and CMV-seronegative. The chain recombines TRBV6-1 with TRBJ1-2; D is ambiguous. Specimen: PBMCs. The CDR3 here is CASRGRTTNYGYTF. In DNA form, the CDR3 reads TGTGCCAGCAGGGGCAGGACTACTAACTATGGCTACACCTTC.